Presented here are 32 T cell receptor beta chains from one specimen sequenced in a study of metastatic and nonmetastatic thyroid tumors. No treatment of any kind had been given to any patient before thyroid surgery. TCRdb re-clonotyped the PCR reads via MiXCR. Here the sample spans tens of thousands of clones, 24% being singletons. The sample was blood. The receptors were sampled from a male donor with papillary thyroid cancer or a benign thyroid nodule (not recorded which). Some clones in this sample may be carry-over from other donors' samples.

A note on this clone: This may be a read error: a much more frequent sequence differs by one nucleotide. The chain is built from TRBV11-2 and TRBJ2-3, with TRBD1 matching 7 bases. CDR1 is SGHAT, CDR2 FQNNGV, per germline. The CDR3 sequence is 15 residues long. CDR3 in amino acids: CVSSYRQGSTDTRYF. The CDR3 DNA is TGTGTCAGCAGCTATCGACAGGGTTCCACAGATACGCGGTATTTT.

This clone is termed medium-sized. The V call is TRBV30, the J call TRBJ1-1; 11 nucleotides align to TRBD1. Germline V CDR1 and CDR2: GTSNPN, SVGIG (reference sequence). This CDR3 has 15 residues. Unmatched junction bases numbered 4, after V lost 4 bases and J lost 0 bases. In nucleotides, the CDR3 is TGTGCCTGGAACCGGGACAGGGGGATGAACACTGAAGCTTTCTTT. Translation: CAWNRDRGMNTEAFF. The variable domain in full, completed from reference TRBV30 and TRBJ1-1, reads SQTIHQWPATLVQPVGSPLSLECTVEGTSNPNLYWYRQAAGRGLQLLFYSVGIGQISSEVPQNLSASRPQDRQFILSSKKLLLSDSGFYLCAWNRDRGMNTEAFFGQGTRLTVV.

About this clone: The junction differs from germline at one of its ends, possibly a read error. The chain couples TRBV28 to TRBJ1-3, with D tentatively TRBD1 (6 bases). This CDR3 spans 17 amino acids. The V gene's germline CDR1 is MDHEN and CDR2 SYDVKM. This chain's CDR3 is CTSSLLGGPKTGNTIYF. Here the CDR3 DNA reads TGTACCAGCAGCCTTTTAGGGGGACCGAAAACTGGAAACACCATATATTTT.

At least ten counts were recorded for this clone. The chain uses TRBV5-6 and TRBJ1-4; 8 bases are a match to TRBD1. The CDR3 has 13 amino acids. The V and J ends lost 4 bases and 10 bases, in that order; junction bases with no gene match: 6. The germline gives CDR1 SGHDT, CDR2 YYEEEE. The CDR3 coding sequence is TGTGCCAGCAGCCCAAGACAGGGGAGAAAACTGTTTTTT. This gives the protein CASSPRQGRKLFF.

The rearrangement joins TRBV4-3 to TRBJ2-5; unclear D gene. Germline CDR1 and CDR2: LGHNA and YSLEER. This CDR3 contains 16 residues. Trimming removed 1 base from V and 5 bases from J, with 17 bases in between. CDR3 DNA: TGCGCCAGCAGCCAAGTGGCAGGTCCCCTCGAGGAGACCCAGTACTTC. Its translation: CASSQVAGPLEETQYF.

In this sample, this clone turned up once. V and J are TRBV5-6 and TRBJ1-2, with 10 bases identical to TRBD1. V lost 4 bases, J lost 3 bases, and 9 bases stayed unmatched. The CDR3 sequence is 16 residues long. Germline V gene lookup returns CDR1 SGHDT and CDR2 YYEEEE. The CDR3 bases are TGTGCCAGCAGCCTCGGGACAGGGGAGTTTCACTATGGCTACACCTTC. As protein: CASSLGTGEFHYGYTF.

The rearrangement links TRBV29-1 to TRBJ2-1; 7 bases are a match to TRBD2. Germline CDR1 SQVTM, CDR2 ANQGSEA. Germline trimming cut 6 bases from V and 8 bases from J; bases unmatched to any gene: 16. The CDR3 extends over 15 amino acids. CDR3 nucleotide sequence: TGCAGCGTCGCCACGACTCGCGTCGCGGGGGATGAGCAGTTCTTC. This translates into CSVATTRVAGDEQFF.

This clone is deemed medium-sized. The chain uses TRBV6-1 and TRBJ1-6; 7 bases are shared with TRBD1. Germline assignment: CDR1 MNHNS and CDR2 SASEGT. There are 15 residues in the CDR3. V gave up 6 bases and J gave up 7 bases; unmatched junction bases: 9. CDR3 sequence: CASSLGDSRNSPLHF. As DNA, the CDR3 is TGTGCCAGCAGCTTAGGGGACAGCCGGAATTCACCCCTCCACTTT.

This clone showed up just a few times. The germline gene is not matched at one end of the junction; a read error may be the cause. The chain couples TRBV6-1 to TRBJ2-7; D assignment may be TRBD1 or TRBD2 (5 bases each). From germline, CDR1 is MNHNS and CDR2 SASEGT. This CDR3 is 12 amino acids long. The CDR3 region is CASKAELGERYF. In DNA form, the CDR3 reads TGTGCCAGCAAAGCGGAGCTGGGGGAGCGGTACTTC.

The V and J genes are TRBV6-5 and TRBJ2-2; unclear D gene. There are 15 residues in the CDR3. With 2 bases removed from V and 2 bases from J, the gap between germline ends came to 9 bases. CDR1 is MNHEY, CDR2 SVGAGI, per germline. CDR3 sequence: CASSYRNSNTGELFF. The CDR3 DNA sequence: TGTGCCAGCAGTTACCGGAACTCTAACACCGGGGAGCTGTTTTTT.

This clone has ten or more counts. This sequence joins TRBV4-1 and TRBJ2-7; D gene ambiguous. Trimming left V 6 bases short and J 2 bases short, with 11 bases between. The CDR3 runs 13 residues. Germline V gene data show CDR1 as MGHRA and CDR2 as YSYEKL. CDR3 sequence reads: CASSGRQTYEQYF. The CDR3 nucleotides are TGCGCCAGCAGTGGGCGGCAGACCTACGAGCAGTACTTC.

The chain carries TRBV27 and TRBJ2-7; 11 bases match TRBD1. Germline V CDR1 and CDR2: MNHEY, SMNVEV (reference sequence). This CDR3 has 17 residues. V shed 3 bases, J shed 2 bases, and the junction held 9 bases outside the gene matches. Here the CDR3 reads CASSFLKGDRGTYEQYF. The DNA for the CDR3 is TGTGCCAGCAGTTTCTTGAAAGGGGACAGGGGGACCTACGAGCAGTACTTC.

This clone has more than one count but fewer than ten. The rearrangement joins TRBV28 to TRBJ2-7; 8 bases align to TRBD2. The germline V gene encodes CDR1 MDHEN and CDR2 SYDVKM. After removal of 1 base from V and 5 bases from J, the junction contained 7 bases not matched to a gene. The CDR3 length is 15 residues. DNA of the CDR3: TGTGCCAGCAGTTTATCACCTAGCGGGTACGACGAGCAGTACTTC. It specifies CASSLSPSGYDEQYF.

This clone turned up a few times. V usage is TRBV28 and J usage is TRBJ2-7; D is perhaps TRBD2 (5 bases). Trimming stripped 7 bases from V and 2 bases from J, with 15 bases between. The CDR3 runs 14 residues. Per germline, CDR1 MDHEN and CDR2 SYDVKM. CDR3 sequence (DNA): TGTGCCAGCAAGCCGGGTAGCGTGGCCTACGAGCAGTACTTC. As protein: CASKPGSVAYEQYF.

The sample holds a few counts of this clone. This chain's CDR3 is CASTGGPENYEQYF. As DNA, the CDR3 is TGTGCCAGCACTGGGGGGCCAGAGAACTACGAGCAGTACTTC. V and J are TRBV6-1 and TRBJ2-7; D possibly uses TRBD1 or TRBD2 (6 bases each). The germline V gene encodes CDR1 MNHNS and CDR2 SASEGT. The CDR3 is 14 residues long. V lost 7 bases and J lost 3, with 16 bases in between.

This clone was counted at least ten times. The chain links TRBV7-3 to TRBJ2-1; D is perhaps TRBD2 (5 bases). The CDR3 has 15 amino acids. The V and J ends lost 0 bases and 9 bases respectively, with 15 bases between them. Germline V gene sequence: CDR1 SGHTA, CDR2 FQGTGA. The CDR3 loop is CASSLTPISDTEQFF. As DNA, the CDR3 is TGTGCCAGCAGCTTAACCCCCATTAGCGATACTGAGCAGTTCTTC.

The sample holds a few counts of this clone. The chain employs TRBV28 and TRBJ2-7; D unresolved. The CDR3 extends over 16 amino acids. CDR1 is MDHEN and CDR2 is SYDVKM in the germline V gene. Trimming shortened V by 4 bases and J by 0 bases, and 16 bases separated the two germline ends. The CDR3 DNA reads as TGTGCCAGCAGTTATCCCCTGGGATCCGACTCCTACGAGCAGTACTTC. It encodes CASSYPLGSDSYEQYF.

This clone came up many times. One junction end does not reproduce the germline sequence, and a read error may be involved. This rearrangement joins TRBV29-1 to TRBJ1-2; perhaps TRBD1 as D (5 bases). CDR1 is SQVTM and CDR2 is ANQGSEA in the germline V gene. The CDR3 totals 12 residues. The CDR3 region is CSAGAQGPTIYF. The CDR3 DNA is TGCAGCGCCGGAGCCCAGGGACCAACCATTTACTTC. Filled out from reference TRBV29-1 and TRBJ1-2, the complete variable domain reads SAVISQKPSRDICQRGTSLTIQCQVDSQVTMMFWYRQQPGQSLTLIATANQGSEATYESGFVIDKFPISRPNLTFSTLTVSNMSPEDSSIYLCSAGAQGPTIYFGSGTRLTVV.

This clone has a count of ten or more. The chain uses TRBV28 and TRBJ2-5; TRBD2 matches 9 bases. V gave up 6 bases and J gave up 2 bases; unmatched junction bases: 7. This CDR3 contains 15 residues. CDR1 and CDR2 from the germline V gene are MDHEN and SYDVKM. CDR3: CASRYRTSGQETQYF. CDR3 DNA sequence: TGTGCCAGCAGATACCGAACTAGCGGGCAAGAGACCCAGTACTTC. Full variable domain (missing parts from reference TRBV28 and TRBJ2-5): DVKVTQSSRYLVKRTGEKVFLECVQDMDHENMFWYRQDPGLGLRLIYFSYDVKMKEKGDIPEGYSVSREKKERFSLILESASTNQTSMYLCASRYRTSGQETQYFGPGTRLLVL.

There are many counts of this clone. The genes are TRBV25-1 and TRBJ1-3, with D maybe TRBD1 (5 bases). V lost 2 bases and J 3 bases, leaving 8 bases between the germline ends. The CDR3 is 14 residues long. Germline CDR1 is MGHDK and CDR2 is SYGVNS. The CDR3 DNA reads TGTGCCAGCAGTGAAGTGGGGGTTGGAAACACCATATATTTT. Translation: CASSEVGVGNTIYF.

V is TRBV4-1 and J is TRBJ1-2, with D uncertain. CDR3 length equals 15 residues. Per germline, CDR1 MGHRA and CDR2 YSYEKL. Trimming removed 4 bases from V and 0 bases from J, with 12 bases in between. This CDR3 reads CASSPIRVANYGYTF. The CDR3, as DNA: TGCGCCAGCAGCCCCATAAGGGTAGCTAACTATGGCTACACCTTC.

This clone was picked up many times. The genes are TRBV5-1 and TRBJ1-4; D is unclear. CDR3 length: 14 amino acids. Germline CDR1 and CDR2: SGHRS and YFSETQ. V dropped 1 base and J dropped 0 bases, with 4 bases sitting between them. CDR3 region: CASSLSATNEKLFF. DNA for the CDR3: TGCGCCAGCAGCTTGAGCGCAACTAATGAAAAACTGTTTTTT. The variable domain in full, completed from reference TRBV5-1 and TRBJ1-4, reads KAGVTQTPRYLIKTRGQQVTLSCSPISGHRSVSWYQQTPGQGLQFLFEYFSETQRNKGNFPGRFSGRQFSNSRSEMNVSTLELGDSALYLCASSLSATNEKLFFGSGTQLSVL.

There are many counts of this clone. A much larger clone differs by one base, so this may be a read error. V and J are TRBV2 and TRBJ1-1, with D unclear. CDR3 length: 13 residues. CDR1 and CDR2 from the germline V gene are SNHLY and FYNNEI. This chain's CDR3 is CASSPIGNTEALF. CDR3 bases: TGTGCCAGCAGTCCTATCGGGAACACTGAAGCTCTCTTT.

This clone was seen many times. V usage is TRBV19 and J usage is TRBJ1-1; 8 bases are shared with TRBD1. CDR3 length: 13 residues. V lost 7 bases, J lost 5 bases, and 6 bases stayed unmatched. Per the germline V gene, CDR1 is LNHDA and CDR2 is SQIVND (reference sequence). Here the CDR3 reads CASTQGAGTEAFF. In DNA form, the CDR3 reads TGTGCCAGTACCCAGGGGGCGGGAACTGAAGCTTTCTTT.

In this sample, this clone turned up many times. This chain joins TRBV28 and TRBJ2-5, with 10 bases identical to TRBD2. The trim removed 5 bases at V and 4 bases at J, leaving 16 bases unmatched. Germline V gene sequence: CDR1 MDHEN, CDR2 SYDVKM. This CDR3 is 18 amino acids long. The CDR3 DNA sequence: TGTGCCAGCAGTCCTCCCTTAGGTCGGGTAGCGGGAGGAGAGACCCAGTACTTC. Encoded protein: CASSPPLGRVAGGETQYF.

The J gene is TRBJ2-1, the V gene TRBV6-1; D may be TRBD2 (6 bases). The CDR3 sequence is 14 residues long. Germline lookup yields CDR1 MNHNS and CDR2 SASEGT. V was pared by 6 bases and J by 5 bases, with 14 bases between. CDR3 protein: CASSPLDYNNEQFF. The CDR3, as DNA: TGTGCCAGCAGCCCATTGGACTACAACAATGAGCAGTTCTTC.

The rearrangement links TRBV20-1 to TRBJ2-3; D uncertain. Looked up from germline, CDR1 is DFQATT and CDR2 is SNEGSKA (reference sequence). This CDR3 contains 13 residues. The CDR3 nucleotides read TGCAGGCCCTCTGGCGGATCTACATATACGCAGTATTTT. Translated, it gives CRPSGGSTYTQYF.

This chain connects TRBV30 to TRBJ2-6; perhaps D is TRBD1 or TRBD2 (6 bases each). The CDR3 extends over 18 amino acids. The germline CDR1 and CDR2 sequences are GTSNPN and SVGIG (reference sequence). V lost 4 bases and J 0 bases, leaving 19 bases between the germline ends. This CDR3 is CAWTPPGAEGSGANVLTF. CDR3 coding DNA: TGTGCCTGGACCCCCCCGGGGGCGGAGGGCTCTGGGGCCAACGTCCTGACTTTC.

The chain carries TRBV5-1 and TRBJ2-2, with 9 bases fitting TRBD2. The CDR3 runs 18 residues. CDR1 is SGHRS, CDR2 YFSETQ, per germline. V trimming: 1 base; J trimming: 0 bases; junction bases outside the gene matches: 7. As DNA, the CDR3 is TGCGCCAGCAGCTTGAATAGCGGGGGACGGTCGAACACCGGGGAGCTGTTTTTT. This gives the protein CASSLNSGGRSNTGELFF.

The chain is built from TRBV6-1 and TRBJ1-5, with TRBD1 matching 9 bases. The CDR3 is made up of 15 amino acids. Germline assignment: CDR1 MNHNS and CDR2 SASEGT. Losses at the gene ends were 7 bases for V and 6 bases for J; bases not matched to a gene: 10. The CDR3 sequence is CASTPPRTGVQPQHF. The CDR3 DNA reads TGTGCCAGCACCCCCCCTCGGACAGGGGTTCAGCCCCAGCATTTT.

By proportion, this clone is medium-sized. The chain joins TRBV6-1 to TRBJ2-7; 7 bases are a match to TRBD1. In germline, CDR1 is MNHNS, CDR2 SASEGT. The CDR3 is 15 amino acids. The trim removed 3 bases at V and 4 bases at J, leaving 9 bases unmatched. The CDR3 region is CASSEITGAGYEQYF. CDR3 DNA: TGTGCCAGCAGTGAGATTACAGGGGCCGGGTACGAGCAGTACTTC.

This clone appeared many times. The chain carries TRBV20-1 and TRBJ1-1; unclear D gene. This CDR3 contains 11 residues. Germline assignment: CDR1 DFQATT and CDR2 SNEGSKA (reference sequence). The ends were cut back, 5 bases at V and 5 bases at J, with 9 bases in the middle. Written as DNA, the CDR3 is TGCAGTGCTGGGGTTTCGACTGAAGCTTTCTTT. Translating gives CSAGVSTEAFF.